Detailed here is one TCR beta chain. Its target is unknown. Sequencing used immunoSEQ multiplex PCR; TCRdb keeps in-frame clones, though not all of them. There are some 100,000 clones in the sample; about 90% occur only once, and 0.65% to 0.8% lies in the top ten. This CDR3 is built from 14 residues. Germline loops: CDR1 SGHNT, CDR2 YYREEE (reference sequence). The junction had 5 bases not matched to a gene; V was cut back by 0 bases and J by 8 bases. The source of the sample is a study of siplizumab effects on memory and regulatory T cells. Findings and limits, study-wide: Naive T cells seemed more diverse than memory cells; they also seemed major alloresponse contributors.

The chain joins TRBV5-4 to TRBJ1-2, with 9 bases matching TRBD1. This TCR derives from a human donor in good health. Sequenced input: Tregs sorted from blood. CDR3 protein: CASSLGDRVEGYTF. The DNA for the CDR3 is TGTGCCAGCAGCTTGGGGGACAGGGTAGAAGGCTACACCTTC.